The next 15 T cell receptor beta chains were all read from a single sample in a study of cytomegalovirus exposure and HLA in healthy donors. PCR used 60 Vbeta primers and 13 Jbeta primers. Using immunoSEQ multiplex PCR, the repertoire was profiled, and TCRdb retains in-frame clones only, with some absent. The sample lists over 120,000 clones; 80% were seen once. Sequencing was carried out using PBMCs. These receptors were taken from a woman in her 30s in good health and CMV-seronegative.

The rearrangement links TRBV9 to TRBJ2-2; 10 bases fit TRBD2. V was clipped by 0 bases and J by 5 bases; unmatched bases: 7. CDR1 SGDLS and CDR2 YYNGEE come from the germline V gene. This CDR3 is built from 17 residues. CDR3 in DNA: TGTGCCAGCAGCGTAGGACTAGCGGGCGAGTATACCGGGGAGCTGTTTTTT. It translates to CASSVGLAGEYTGELFF.

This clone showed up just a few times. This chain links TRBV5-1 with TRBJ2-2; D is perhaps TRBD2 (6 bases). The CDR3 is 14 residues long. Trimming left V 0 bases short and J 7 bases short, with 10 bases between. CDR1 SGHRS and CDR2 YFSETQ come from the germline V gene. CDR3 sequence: CASSLATSIGELFF. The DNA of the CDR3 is TGCGCCAGCAGCTTGGCCACTAGCATCGGGGAGCTGTTTTTT.

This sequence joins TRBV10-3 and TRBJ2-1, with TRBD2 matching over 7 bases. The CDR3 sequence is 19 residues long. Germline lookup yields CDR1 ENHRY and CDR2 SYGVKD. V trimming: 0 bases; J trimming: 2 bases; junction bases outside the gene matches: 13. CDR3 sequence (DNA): TGTGCCATCAGTGAGTCGCGGACTAGGCGGATTATGACCTACAATGAGCAGTTCTTC. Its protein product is CAISESRTRRIMTYNEQFF.

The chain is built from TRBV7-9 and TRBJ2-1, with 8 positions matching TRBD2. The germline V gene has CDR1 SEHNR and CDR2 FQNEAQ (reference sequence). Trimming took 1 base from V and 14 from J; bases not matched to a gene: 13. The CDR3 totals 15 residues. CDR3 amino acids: CASSLESRGGRGEFF. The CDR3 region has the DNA TGTGCCAGCAGCTTAGAGAGTCGCGGGGGGAGGGGGGAGTTCTTC.

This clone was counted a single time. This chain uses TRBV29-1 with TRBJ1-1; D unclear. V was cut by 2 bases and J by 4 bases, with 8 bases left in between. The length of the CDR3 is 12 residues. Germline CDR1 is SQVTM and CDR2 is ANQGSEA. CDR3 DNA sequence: TGCAGCGTTGAAAAAATCGGCACTGAAGCTTTCTTT. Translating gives CSVEKIGTEAFF.

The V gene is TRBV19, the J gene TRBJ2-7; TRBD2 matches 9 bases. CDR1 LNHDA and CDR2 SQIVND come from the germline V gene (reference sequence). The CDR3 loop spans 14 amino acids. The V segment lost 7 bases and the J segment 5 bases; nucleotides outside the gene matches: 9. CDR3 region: CASNPRASGNEQYF. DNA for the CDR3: TGTGCCAGTAACCCGAGGGCTAGCGGGAACGAGCAGTACTTC.

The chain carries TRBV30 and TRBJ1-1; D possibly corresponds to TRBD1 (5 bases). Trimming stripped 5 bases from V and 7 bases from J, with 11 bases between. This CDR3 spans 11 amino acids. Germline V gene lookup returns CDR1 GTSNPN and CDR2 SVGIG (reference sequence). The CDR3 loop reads CAWSAGGEAFF. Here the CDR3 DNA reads TGTGCCTGGTCGGCGGGGGGTGAAGCTTTCTTT.

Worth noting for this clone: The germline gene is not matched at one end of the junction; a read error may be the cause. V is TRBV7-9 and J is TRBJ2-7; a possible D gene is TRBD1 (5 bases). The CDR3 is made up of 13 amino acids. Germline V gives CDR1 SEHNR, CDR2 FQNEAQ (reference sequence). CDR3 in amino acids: CSSSLGRVNEQYF. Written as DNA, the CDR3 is TGTTCCAGCAGCTTGGGCAGGGTTAACGAGCAGTACTTC.

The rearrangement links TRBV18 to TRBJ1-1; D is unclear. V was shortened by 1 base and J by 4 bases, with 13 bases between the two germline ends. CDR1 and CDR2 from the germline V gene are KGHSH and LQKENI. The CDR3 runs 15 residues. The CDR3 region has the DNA TGTGCCAGCTCACCACTAAGGTCCCGGGGCACTGAAGCTTTCTTT. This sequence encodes CASSPLRSRGTEAFF.

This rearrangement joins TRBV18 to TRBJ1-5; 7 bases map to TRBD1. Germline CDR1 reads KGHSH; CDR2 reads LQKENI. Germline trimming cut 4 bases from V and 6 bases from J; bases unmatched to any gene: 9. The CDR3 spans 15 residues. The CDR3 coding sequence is TGTGCCAGCTCACGATTCGGGCAGGGGGGTCAGCCCCAGCATTTT. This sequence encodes CASSRFGQGGQPQHF.

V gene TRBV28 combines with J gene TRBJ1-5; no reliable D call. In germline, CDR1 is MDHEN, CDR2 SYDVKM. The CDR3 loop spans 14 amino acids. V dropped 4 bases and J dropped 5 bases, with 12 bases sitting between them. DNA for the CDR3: TGTGCCAGCAGTTATGAACACACCGATCAGCCCCAGCATTTT. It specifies CASSYEHTDQPQHF. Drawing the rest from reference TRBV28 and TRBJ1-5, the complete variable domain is DVKVTQSSRYLVKRTGEKVFLECVQDMDHENMFWYRQDPGLGLRLIYFSYDVKMKEKGDIPEGYSVSREKKERFSLILESASTNQTSMYLCASSYEHTDQPQHFGDGTRLSIL.

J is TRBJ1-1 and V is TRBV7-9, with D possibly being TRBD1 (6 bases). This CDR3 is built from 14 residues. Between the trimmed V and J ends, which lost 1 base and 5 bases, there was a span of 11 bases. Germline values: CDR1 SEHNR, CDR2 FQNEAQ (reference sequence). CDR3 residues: CASSLDRARTEAFF. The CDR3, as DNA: TGTGCCAGCAGCTTAGACAGGGCGAGGACTGAAGCTTTCTTT.

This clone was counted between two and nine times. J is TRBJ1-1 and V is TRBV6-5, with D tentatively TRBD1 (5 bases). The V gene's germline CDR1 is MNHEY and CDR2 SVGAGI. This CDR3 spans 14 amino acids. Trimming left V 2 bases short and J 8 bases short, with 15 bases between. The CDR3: CASSYRRTRAEAFF. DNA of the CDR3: TGTGCCAGCAGTTACCGACGGACAAGGGCCGAAGCTTTCTTT.

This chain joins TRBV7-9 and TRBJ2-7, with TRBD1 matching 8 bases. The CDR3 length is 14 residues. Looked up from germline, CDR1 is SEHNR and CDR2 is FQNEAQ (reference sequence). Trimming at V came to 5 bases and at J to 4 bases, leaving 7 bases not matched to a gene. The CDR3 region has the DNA TGTGCCAGCAGCCCCCGGACAGGGACGTACGAGCAGTACTTC. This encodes CASSPRTGTYEQYF.

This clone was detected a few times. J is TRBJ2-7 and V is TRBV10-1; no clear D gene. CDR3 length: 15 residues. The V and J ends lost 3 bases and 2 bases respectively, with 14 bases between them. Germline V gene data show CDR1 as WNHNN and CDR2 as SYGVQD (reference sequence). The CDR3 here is CASSDPALYPYEQYF. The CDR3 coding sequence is TGCGCCAGCAGTGACCCCGCGCTTTATCCCTACGAGCAGTACTTC.